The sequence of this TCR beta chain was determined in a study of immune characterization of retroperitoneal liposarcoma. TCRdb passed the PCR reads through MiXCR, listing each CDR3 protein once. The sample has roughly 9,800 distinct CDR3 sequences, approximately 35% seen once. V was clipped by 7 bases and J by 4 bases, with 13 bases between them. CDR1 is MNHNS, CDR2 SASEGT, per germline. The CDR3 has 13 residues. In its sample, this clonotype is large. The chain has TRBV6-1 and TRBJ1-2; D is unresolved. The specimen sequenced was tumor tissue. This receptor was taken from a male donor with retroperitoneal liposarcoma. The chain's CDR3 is CASIIAGGYGYTF. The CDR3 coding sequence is TGTGCCAGCATTATAGCAGGAGGCTATGGCTACACCTTC.